Each of the 30 T cell receptor beta chains below was sequenced from the same sample in a study of blood T cell repertoires in COVID-19. Method: immunoSEQ multiplex PCR; TCRdb's copy keeps in-frame clones and lacks some. This sample carries 85,000 to 130,000 clones, around 86% of them seen once, and the ten largest clones take approximately 15%. Specimen: peripheral blood. Every receptor here comes from a man aged 45 to 65 with acute or convalescent COVID-19.

This chain connects TRBV27 to TRBJ1-2; TRBD1 aligns across 7 bases. CDR3 length: 14 amino acids. Per the germline V gene, CDR1 is MNHEY and CDR2 is SMNVEV (reference sequence). J lost 7 bases, V lost 7 bases, and 12 bases had no gene match. The CDR3 protein is CASTVRQGIGGYTF. The CDR3 DNA reads TGTGCCAGCACCGTCAGACAGGGTATAGGTGGCTACACCTTC.

The rearrangement uses TRBV6-5 and TRBJ2-7; unclear D gene. Germline-derived CDR1 and CDR2 are MNHEY and SVGAGI. The CDR3 spans 12 residues. V dropped 2 bases and J dropped 6 bases, with 8 bases sitting between them. The CDR3 is CASSYNFGEQYF. DNA of the CDR3: TGTGCCAGCAGTTACAATTTCGGCGAGCAGTACTTC.

The chain joins TRBV21-1 to TRBJ2-7; TRBD1, as called in the table, went unchecked against the DNA. TRBV21-1 is assigned pseudogene status. The CDR3 extends over 13 amino acids. The DNA for the CDR3 is TGTGCCAGCGCTGGGGCAGCTAGCTACGAGCAGTACTTC. Translated: CASAGAASYEQYF.

The chain is built from TRBV5-6 and TRBJ1-2, with D perhaps TRBD1 (6 bases). Germline CDR1 and CDR2: SGHDT and YYEEEE. V was trimmed by 4 bases and J by 7 bases, leaving 14 bases between them. This CDR3 contains 13 residues. CDR3 protein: CASSQAGALGYTF. The CDR3 nucleotides read TGTGCCAGCAGCCAGGCAGGGGCTCTTGGCTACACCTTC.

This clone was observed at least ten times. The chain has TRBV28 and TRBJ2-2, with 7 bases fitting TRBD1. The CDR3 is made up of 15 amino acids. In germline, CDR1 is MDHEN, CDR2 SYDVKM. J was trimmed by 0 bases and V by 7 bases; bases with no gene match: 5. Here the CDR3 DNA reads TGTGCCAGCACTTCGGGACAGACGAACACCGGGGAGCTGTTTTTT. Amino acids: CASTSGQTNTGELFF.

This chain links TRBV28 with TRBJ1-1; the match to TRBD1 covers 7 bases. This CDR3 is 13 amino acids long. Germline V lookup: CDR1 MDHEN, CDR2 SYDVKM. V was clipped by 5 bases and J by 5 bases; unmatched bases: 5. CDR3 loop: CASSTGAVTEAFF. The CDR3 nucleotides are TGTGCCAGCAGTACAGGGGCGGTAACTGAAGCTTTCTTT.

V and J are TRBV12-5 and TRBJ2-7; the D gene is possibly TRBD2 (6 bases). The CDR3 loop spans 12 amino acids. Germline V gene sequence: CDR1 LGHNT, CDR2 FRNRAP. V dropped 6 bases and J dropped 4 bases, with 10 bases sitting between them. CDR3: CASGVGGYEQYF. The CDR3, as DNA: TGTGCTAGTGGGGTCGGGGGATACGAGCAGTACTTC.

The rearrangement links TRBV4-1 to TRBJ2-7, with unresolved D. This CDR3 has 12 residues. CDR1 is MGHRA, CDR2 YSYEKL, per germline. V lost 1 base to trimming and J lost 8 bases, with 9 bases between them. CDR3 DNA sequence: TGCGCCAGCAGCCAAGCGGCGGAGAAGCAGTACTTC. It specifies CASSQAAEKQYF.

V is TRBV28 and J is TRBJ1-2; unclear D gene. Germline V CDR1 and CDR2: MDHEN, SYDVKM. The CDR3 loop spans 12 amino acids. Trimming cost V 6 bases and J 2 bases, with 7 bases left between them. For the CDR3, the DNA is TGTGCCAGCAGCGTTCAGAACTATGGCTACACCTTC. Translating it yields CASSVQNYGYTF.

This chain connects TRBV2 to TRBJ1-1; D call uncertain. V was cut by 6 bases and J by 0 bases, with 8 bases left in between. The CDR3 spans 13 residues. CDR1 is SNHLY and CDR2 is FYNNEI in the germline V gene. CDR3 loop: CASSISMNTEAFF. CDR3 bases: TGTGCCAGCAGCATTAGTATGAACACTGAAGCTTTCTTT. The complete variable domain, with remaining parts taken from reference TRBV2 and TRBJ1-1, reads EPEVTQTPSHQVTQMGQEVILRCVPISNHLYFYWYRQILGQKVEFLVSFYNNEISEKSEIFDDQFSVERPDGSNFTLKIRSTKLEDSAMYFCASSISMNTEAFFGQGTRLTVV.

DNA for the CDR3: TGTGCCAGCATAGGTGGGGCAGGGCGGAATGAGCAGTTCTTC. Protein product: CASIGGAGRNEQFF. The V call is TRBV28, the J call TRBJ2-1; the D gene is possibly TRBD1 (5 bases). The V gene's germline CDR1 is MDHEN and CDR2 SYDVKM. The CDR3 totals 14 residues. The V gene lost 7 bases and the J gene lost 7 bases, with 17 bases spanning the gap.

This chain connects TRBV2 to TRBJ2-7; TRBD1 matches at 9 bases. The CDR3 extends over 14 amino acids. Germline V lookup: CDR1 SNHLY, CDR2 FYNNEI. J lost 2 bases, V lost 7 bases, and 6 bases had no gene match. CDR3 amino acids: CASTFRDRAYEQYF. CDR3 coding DNA: TGTGCCAGCACCTTCCGGGACAGGGCCTACGAGCAGTACTTC.

The J gene is TRBJ1-3, the V gene TRBV10-3; D is possibly TRBD1 (5 bases). The CDR3 spans 13 residues. V gave up 1 base and J gave up 4 bases, with 5 bases separating them. The germline CDR1 and CDR2 sequences are ENHRY and SYGVKD. DNA for the CDR3: TGTGCCATCAGTGAGTGGACAGGAAACACCATATATTTT. It yields the protein CAISEWTGNTIYF.

The table lists this clone with a few counts. This chain joins TRBV3-1 (or the pseudogene TRBV3-2) and TRBJ1-4; no reliable D call. The CDR3 loop spans 15 amino acids. With 0 bases removed from V and 9 bases from J, the gap between germline ends came to 14 bases. Germline V gene data show CDR1 as LGHDT and CDR2 as YNNKEL (reference sequence). The CDR3 loop reads CASSQDPGPRQKLFF. The CDR3 DNA is TGTGCCAGCAGCCAAGACCCGGGTCCGCGGCAAAAACTGTTTTTT.

This chain joins TRBV6-1 and TRBJ1-5, with D maybe TRBD1 (6 bases). Germline CDR1 MNHNS, CDR2 SASEGT. There are 16 residues in the CDR3. V lost 0 bases and J lost 6, with 15 bases in between. Here the CDR3 reads CASSEAQVGGRQPQHF. In nucleotides, the CDR3 is TGTGCCAGCAGTGAAGCGCAGGTAGGGGGACGTCAGCCCCAGCATTTT.

This clone appeared once. One junction end does not reproduce the germline sequence, and a read error may be involved. The chain employs TRBV7-2 and TRBJ1-5; 8 bases fit TRBD1. The CDR3 is 15 amino acids. Germline loops: CDR1 SGHTA, CDR2 FQGNSA. The CDR3 reads CASRLDRGWNQPQHF. Written as DNA, the CDR3 is TGTGCCAGCAGGTTAGACAGGGGTTGGAATCAGCCCCAGCATTTT.

V gene TRBV28 combines with J gene TRBJ2-7; maybe TRBD1 (6 bases). There are 15 residues in the CDR3. Per germline, CDR1 MDHEN and CDR2 SYDVKM. Trimming cost V 6 bases and J 2 bases, with 17 bases left between them. The CDR3 nucleotides are TGTGCCAGCAGAGAAGGGGGTAGCCTCACCTACGAGCAGTACTTC. This encodes CASREGGSLTYEQYF.

The chain links TRBV5-1 to TRBJ1-1, with 10 positions matching TRBD1. The CDR3 consists of 17 residues. The V gene's germline CDR1 is SGHRS and CDR2 YFSETQ. J lost 4 bases, V lost 1 base, and 10 bases had no gene match. This chain's CDR3 is CASSLSGDRGYGTEAFF. The CDR3 region has the DNA TGCGCCAGCAGCTTGTCGGGGGACAGGGGTTACGGCACTGAAGCTTTCTTT.

The V and J genes are TRBV5-1 and TRBJ2-3, with 7 bases that match TRBD2. This CDR3 has 17 amino acids. J gave up 2 bases and V 5 bases, and 14 bases lay outside the gene matches. Germline values: CDR1 SGHRS, CDR2 YFSETQ. CDR3 residues: CASRPSVKSGITDTQYF. The CDR3 bases are TGCGCCAGCAGGCCCTCGGTGAAGAGCGGGATCACAGATACGCAGTATTTT.

This chain connects TRBV10-3 to TRBJ2-1; 7 bases are shared with TRBD2. Germline V gene sequence: CDR1 ENHRY, CDR2 SYGVKD. V lost 1 base to trimming and J lost 6 bases; unmatched junction nucleotides: 3. The CDR3 is 14 amino acids. The CDR3 is CAISEWEGRNEQFF. CDR3 nucleotides: TGTGCCATCAGTGAGTGGGAGGGCCGCAATGAGCAGTTCTTC.

The J gene is TRBJ2-2, the V gene TRBV27; 8 nucleotides match TRBD2. The trim removed 6 bases at V and 7 bases at J, leaving 4 bases unmatched. CDR3 length: 13 residues. The germline CDR1 and CDR2 sequences are MNHEY and SMNVEV (reference sequence). CDR3 amino acids: CASRVTSVGELFF. The CDR3 DNA reads as TGTGCCAGCAGGGTGACTAGCGTCGGGGAGCTGTTTTTT.

The V gene is TRBV11-3, the J gene TRBJ2-2, with TRBD2 matching over 9 bases. The J segment lost 1 base and the V segment lost 4 bases, leaving 4 bases of the junction unmatched. The CDR3 runs 16 residues. Germline V CDR1 and CDR2: SGHNT, YENEEA. CDR3 DNA sequence: TGTGCCAGCAGCTCCTTAGCGGGAGAGAACACCGGGGAGCTGTTTTTT. As protein: CASSSLAGENTGELFF.

The genes are TRBV5-8 and TRBJ2-2; maybe TRBD1 (6 bases). CDR3 length: 15 residues. V dropped 5 bases and J dropped 1 base, with 12 bases sitting between them. CDR1 SGHTS and CDR2 YDEGEE come from the germline V gene. This chain's CDR3 is CASRLPGQNTGELFF. DNA for the CDR3: TGTGCCAGCAGGCTACCGGGACAGAACACCGGGGAGCTGTTTTTT.

This chain links TRBV19 with TRBJ2-7; 11 nucleotides line up with TRBD2. This CDR3 is 19 amino acids long. V shed 5 bases and J 4 bases; nucleotides not matched to a gene: 19. From germline, CDR1 is LNHDA and CDR2 SQIVND (reference sequence). The CDR3 DNA sequence: TGTGCCAGTAGTCTATCCGGGACTAGCGGACCCAGATACCTTTACGAGCAGTACTTC. It codes for CASSLSGTSGPRYLYEQYF.

J is TRBJ2-1 and V is TRBV3-1 (or the pseudogene TRBV3-2), with 13 nucleotides matching TRBD2. CDR1 LGHDT and CDR2 YNNKEL come from the germline V gene (reference sequence). This CDR3 spans 17 amino acids. The V and J ends lost 6 bases and 5 bases, in that order; junction bases with no gene match: 10. The CDR3 is CASSPETSGGNHNEQFF. The CDR3 coding sequence is TGTGCCAGCAGTCCCGAGACTAGCGGGGGGAACCACAATGAGCAGTTCTTC.

The J gene is TRBJ2-4, the V gene TRBV15, with 11 bases fitting TRBD2. The CDR3 has 16 amino acids. The V and J ends lost 1 base and 7 bases, in that order; junction bases with no gene match: 6. Germline lookup yields CDR1 LNHNV and CDR2 YYDKDF (reference sequence). The CDR3 spells CATSRVLAGGPNIQYF. In DNA, the CDR3 is TGTGCCACCAGCAGAGTCTTAGCGGGAGGGCCTAACATTCAGTACTTC.

This CDR3 is CASSYQVSSYEQYF. CDR3 sequence (DNA): TGTGCCAGCAGCTACCAGGTGAGCTCCTACGAGCAGTACTTC. This chain joins TRBV3-1 (or the pseudogene TRBV3-2) and TRBJ2-7; no firm D call. V gave up 5 bases and J gave up 0 bases, with 11 bases separating them. Germline CDR1 LGHDT, CDR2 YNNKEL (reference sequence). The CDR3 has 14 amino acids.

This clone was counted between two and nine times. This sequence joins TRBV10-3 and TRBJ2-5, with 10 bases that match TRBD2. V was pared by 2 bases and J by 5 bases, with 5 bases of the junction left unmatched. Germline V gene lookup returns CDR1 ENHRY and CDR2 SYGVKD. The CDR3 spans 15 residues. CDR3 region: CAISEEAGGGETQYF. The CDR3, as DNA: TGTGCCATCAGTGAGGAAGCGGGAGGGGGCGAGACCCAGTACTTC.

The V and J genes are TRBV19 and TRBJ2-1; 13 bases are shared with TRBD2. Germline V gives CDR1 LNHDA, CDR2 SQIVND (reference sequence). The CDR3 is made up of 16 amino acids. With 9 bases clipped from V and 5 bases from J, the junction kept 10 bases outside the gene matches. CDR3 nucleotides: TGTGCCAGCAGGACACTACTAGCGGGAGGGAACAATGAGCAGTTCTTC. It is translated as CASRTLLAGGNNEQFF.

V and J are TRBV19 and TRBJ2-1, with D maybe TRBD2 (6 bases). CDR1 is LNHDA, CDR2 SQIVND, per germline (reference sequence). This CDR3 has 19 residues. The germline V and J ends were trimmed by 5 bases and 7 bases, with 30 bases remaining between them. The CDR3, as DNA: TGTGCCAGTAGTTCCCGACCGAAACTAGCCCTGGTACCTCTTAATGAGCAGTTCTTC. Residues: CASSSRPKLALVPLNEQFF.